The 21 T cell receptor beta chains reported below all come from one sample, sequenced in a study of T cell clones after liver transplantation. The data were produced by immunoSEQ multiplex PCR, yet TCRdb's version contains in-frame clones alone and is incomplete. The sample has 50,000 to 70,000 clones, 70% seen once. The specimen was CD4+ T cells from blood, collected at the roughly 15-month timepoint. All receptors come from a human patient who received a liver transplant. Some T cells may have originated in the graft donor.

The chain links TRBV5-1 to TRBJ2-2, with 8 bases aligning to TRBD2. The CDR3 loop spans 16 amino acids. V lost 1 base and J lost 4; bases outside the gene matches: 6. The germline V gene encodes CDR1 SGHRS and CDR2 YFSETQ. The CDR3 protein is CASSLINGRGTGELFF. The CDR3 nucleotides read TGCGCCAGCAGCTTGATTAACGGGAGGGGCACCGGGGAGCTGTTTTTT.

There are a few counts of this clone. The chain joins TRBV11-3 to TRBJ1-2, with D perhaps matching TRBD1 (5 bases). The ends were cut back, 5 bases at V and 3 bases at J, with 10 bases in the middle. The CDR3 sequence is 13 residues long. The germline gives CDR1 SGHNT, CDR2 YENEEA. CDR3 DNA sequence: TGTGCCAGCAGCCCAGGGCTCGACTATGGCTACACCTTC. Protein sequence: CASSPGLDYGYTF.

V and J are TRBV6-1 and TRBJ2-7; 9 bases line up with TRBD1. Germline CDR1 MNHNS, CDR2 SASEGT. The CDR3 loop spans 14 amino acids. V lost 7 bases and J lost 3; bases outside the gene matches: 7. The CDR3 is CASNAGTGLYEQYF. The CDR3, as DNA: TGTGCCAGCAATGCCGGGACAGGGCTCTACGAGCAGTACTTC.

The V call is TRBV6-5, the J call TRBJ2-7; D gene uncertain. Trimming stripped 0 bases from V and 0 bases from J, with 6 bases between. The CDR3 length is 14 residues. Germline assignment: CDR1 MNHEY and CDR2 SVGAGI. The CDR3 sequence: CASSYSESSYEQYV. In nucleotides, the CDR3 is TGTGCCAGCAGTTACTCGGAGAGCTCCTACGAGCAGTACGTC.

This clone was seen a single time. The V and J genes are TRBV11-2 and TRBJ2-3, with no clear D. The CDR3 consists of 17 residues. Germline V gives CDR1 SGHAT, CDR2 FQNNGV. With 5 bases removed from V and 0 bases from J, the gap between germline ends came to 18 bases. For the CDR3, the DNA is TGTGCCAGCAGCCTACCCGGATTCCTCTCTAGCACAGATACGCAGTATTTT. Encoded protein: CASSLPGFLSSTDTQYF.

The V call is TRBV6-1, the J call TRBJ1-5; weak D call: TRBD1 (5 bases). This CDR3 region has 13 residues. V was pared by 6 bases and J by 4 bases, with 10 bases between. From germline, CDR1 is MNHNS and CDR2 SASEGT. This CDR3 is CASRGDANQPQHF. CDR3 DNA: TGTGCCAGCAGAGGGGACGCGAATCAGCCCCAGCATTTT.

This clone occurred a few times. V gene TRBV30 combines with J gene TRBJ2-7; 10 bases fit TRBD1. With V trimmed by 7 bases and J by 2 bases, 2 bases remained unmatched. CDR3 length: 12 residues. Germline values: CDR1 GTSNPN, CDR2 SVGIG (reference sequence). CDR3 amino acids: CAYGQGAYEQYV. The CDR3 nucleotides are TGTGCCTACGGACAGGGGGCCTACGAGCAGTACGTC.

This clone came up many times. The chain combines TRBV7-2 with TRBJ2-7, with a possible D match to TRBD1 (6 bases). CDR3 size: 11 residues. Between the trimmed V and J ends, which lost 2 bases and 9 bases, there was a span of 8 bases. CDR1 and CDR2 (germline): SGHTA, FQGNSA. CDR3 protein: CASSLTGPQYF. The CDR3 DNA follows: TGTGCCAGCAGCTTAACAGGGCCGCAGTACTTC.

The genes are TRBV5-1 and TRBJ2-1; possibly TRBD2 for D (5 bases). Between the trimmed V and J ends, which lost 0 bases and 5 bases, there was a span of 15 bases. Germline V CDR1 and CDR2: SGHRS, YFSETQ. CDR3 size: 16 residues. The CDR3 loop reads CASSLVWEPQHNEQFF. The CDR3 region has the DNA TGCGCCAGCAGCTTGGTATGGGAGCCGCAACACAATGAGCAGTTCTTC.

This chain connects TRBV5-6 to TRBJ2-3, with D uncertain. Germline loops: CDR1 SGHDT, CDR2 YYEEEE. V lost 2 bases, J lost 2 bases, and 12 bases lay in between. There are 15 residues in the CDR3. The CDR3 here is CASSFNLEYTDTQYF. The CDR3 DNA follows: TGTGCCAGCAGCTTTAACCTCGAATACACAGATACGCAGTATTTT.

The rearrangement uses TRBV6-5 and TRBJ2-2; the D is unclear. Germline V gene sequence: CDR1 MNHEY, CDR2 SVGAGI. The CDR3 covers 13 residues. The V end was cut by 7 bases, the J end by 0 bases, with 6 bases between. This CDR3 reads CASMGTNTGELFF. The DNA for the CDR3 is TGTGCCAGCATGGGTACGAACACCGGGGAGCTGTTTTTT.

The genes are TRBV15 and TRBJ1-5, with D tentatively TRBD1 (5 bases). The germline V gene has CDR1 LNHNV and CDR2 YYDKDF (reference sequence). Trimming took off 1 base at V and 4 bases at J, with 11 bases between the two ends. CDR3 length: 15 amino acids. CDR3 sequence: CATSRGGGINQPQHF. CDR3 coding DNA: TGTGCCACCAGCAGAGGGGGGGGAATAAATCAGCCCCAGCATTTT.

This clone has just a few counts. V is TRBV5-6 and J is TRBJ1-3; D is undetermined. The ends were cut back, 1 base at V and 4 bases at J, with 3 bases in the middle. Per the germline V gene, CDR1 is SGHDT and CDR2 is YYEEEE. The CDR3 is 12 amino acids. The CDR3 DNA sequence: TGTGCCAGCAGCTTGTTGGGAAACACCATATATTTT. This sequence encodes CASSLLGNTIYF.

The rearrangement joins TRBV19 to TRBJ2-5; TRBD2 matches 12 bases. The ends lost 5 bases at V and 4 bases at J; junction bases unmatched: 8. The length of the CDR3 is 16 residues. Per the germline V gene, CDR1 is LNHDA and CDR2 is SQIVND (reference sequence). The CDR3 sequence: CASSSLAGGLGETQYF. CDR3 bases: TGTGCCAGTAGTTCACTAGCGGGGGGCCTTGGAGAGACCCAGTACTTC.

The rearrangement joins TRBV5-1 to TRBJ1-2; the D is unclear. Trimming shortened V by 4 bases and J by 2 bases, and 12 bases separated the two germline ends. CDR1 is SGHRS and CDR2 is YFSETQ in the germline V gene. The CDR3 covers 14 residues. CDR3 sequence (DNA): TGCGCCAGCAGCGTGGACGGAGGAAACTATGGCTACACCTTC. Amino acid sequence: CASSVDGGNYGYTF.

The V call is TRBV25-1, the J call TRBJ2-1, with unresolved D. Germline CDR1 is MGHDK and CDR2 is SYGVNS. Trimming pared 4 bases from V and 14 bases from J, leaving 9 bases between. The CDR3 is 10 residues long. The CDR3 protein is CASSGLVEFF. As DNA, the CDR3 is TGTGCCAGCAGTGGGCTAGTTGAGTTCTTC. Full variable domain (remainder filled in from reference TRBV25-1 and TRBJ2-1): EADIYQTPRYLVIGTGKKITLECSQTMGHDKMYWYQQDPGMELHLIHYSYGVNSTEKGDLSSESTVSRIRTEHFPLTLESARPSHTSQYLCASSGLVEFFGPGTRLTVL.

V usage is TRBV5-4 and J usage is TRBJ2-7, with D perhaps matching TRBD2 (7 bases). The V gene lost 1 base and the J gene lost 2 bases, with 13 bases spanning the gap. CDR3 length: 15 amino acids. Per germline, CDR1 SGHNT and CDR2 YYREEE (reference sequence). The CDR3 protein is CASSLSGGRTYEQYF. Here the CDR3 DNA reads TGTGCCAGCAGCTTGTCGGGGGGCCGTACCTACGAGCAGTACTTC.

The chain couples TRBV6-5 to TRBJ2-2; no clear D gene. Per the germline V gene, CDR1 is MNHEY and CDR2 is SVGAGI. The CDR3 is 11 residues long. V shed 2 bases and J shed 8 bases, with 3 bases lying between them. CDR3 amino acids: CASSYMGELFF. CDR3 bases: TGTGCCAGCAGTTACATGGGGGAGCTGTTTTTT.

The chain recombines TRBV5-1 with TRBJ1-1, with a tentative D call TRBD1 (5 bases). V lost 4 bases and J 3 bases, leaving 13 bases between the germline ends. Germline assignment: CDR1 SGHRS and CDR2 YFSETQ. The CDR3 is 14 residues long. The DNA for the CDR3 is TGCGCCAGCAGCAGAGGGGTGTATGACACTGAAGCTTTCTTT. It specifies CASSRGVYDTEAFF.

This chain joins TRBV15 and TRBJ1-2; D perhaps matches TRBD1 (6 bases). Germline V gives CDR1 LNHNV, CDR2 YYDKDF (reference sequence). CDR3 size: 12 residues. The V and J ends lost 4 bases and 11 bases respectively, with 14 bases between them. The CDR3 DNA is TGTGCCACCAGCACAGCAGGGGAACCTTACACCTTC. This encodes CATSTAGEPYTF.

The chain recombines TRBV28 with TRBJ2-7; D is perhaps TRBD2 (7 bases). V was trimmed by 4 bases and J by 3 bases, leaving 16 bases between them. The CDR3 totals 15 residues. Germline CDR1 is MDHEN and CDR2 is SYDVKM. The chain's CDR3 is CASSSPGGTVYEQYF. The CDR3, as DNA: TGTGCCAGCAGTTCCCCGGGGGGCACCGTCTACGAGCAGTACTTC.